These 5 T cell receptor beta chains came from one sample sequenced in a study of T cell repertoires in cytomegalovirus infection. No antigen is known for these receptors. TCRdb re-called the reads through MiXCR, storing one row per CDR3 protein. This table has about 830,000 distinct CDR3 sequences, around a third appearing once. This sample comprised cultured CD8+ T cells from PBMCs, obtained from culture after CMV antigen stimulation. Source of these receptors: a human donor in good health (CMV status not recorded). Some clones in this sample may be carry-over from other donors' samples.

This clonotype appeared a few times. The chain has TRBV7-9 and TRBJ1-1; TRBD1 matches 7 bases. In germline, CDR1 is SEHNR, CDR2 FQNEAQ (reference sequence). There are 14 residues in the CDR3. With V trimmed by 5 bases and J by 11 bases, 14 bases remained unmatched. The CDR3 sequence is CASSARDRVVLAFF. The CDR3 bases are TGTGCCAGCAGCGCCCGAGACAGGGTTGTGTTGGCTTTCTTT.

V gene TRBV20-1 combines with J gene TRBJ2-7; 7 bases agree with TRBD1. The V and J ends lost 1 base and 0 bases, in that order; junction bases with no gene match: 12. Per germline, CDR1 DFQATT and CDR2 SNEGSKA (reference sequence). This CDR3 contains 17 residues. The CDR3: CSARVVDPGQISYEQYV. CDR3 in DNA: TGCAGTGCTAGAGTGGTTGACCCGGGACAGATCTCCTACGAGCAGTACGTC.

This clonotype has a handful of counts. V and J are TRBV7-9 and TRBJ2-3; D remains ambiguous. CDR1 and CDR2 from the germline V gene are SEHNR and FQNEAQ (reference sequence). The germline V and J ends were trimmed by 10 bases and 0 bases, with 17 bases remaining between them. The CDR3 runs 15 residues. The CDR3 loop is CATFGVRQSTDTQYF. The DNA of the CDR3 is TGTGCCACCTTCGGAGTACGTCAAAGCACAGATACGCAGTATTTT.

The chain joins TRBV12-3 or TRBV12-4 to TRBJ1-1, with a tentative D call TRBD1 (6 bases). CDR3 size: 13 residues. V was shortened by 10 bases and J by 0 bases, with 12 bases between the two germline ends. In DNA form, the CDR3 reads TGTGCCATCGGGGGCAGGATGAACACTGAAGCTTTCTTT. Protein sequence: CAIGGRMNTEAFF.

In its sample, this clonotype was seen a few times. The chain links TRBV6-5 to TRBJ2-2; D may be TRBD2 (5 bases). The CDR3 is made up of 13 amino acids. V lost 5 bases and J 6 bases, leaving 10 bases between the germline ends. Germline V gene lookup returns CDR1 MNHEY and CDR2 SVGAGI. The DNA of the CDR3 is TGTGCCAGCAGTGATGGACTGTCCGGGGAGCTGTTTTTT. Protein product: CASSDGLSGELFF.